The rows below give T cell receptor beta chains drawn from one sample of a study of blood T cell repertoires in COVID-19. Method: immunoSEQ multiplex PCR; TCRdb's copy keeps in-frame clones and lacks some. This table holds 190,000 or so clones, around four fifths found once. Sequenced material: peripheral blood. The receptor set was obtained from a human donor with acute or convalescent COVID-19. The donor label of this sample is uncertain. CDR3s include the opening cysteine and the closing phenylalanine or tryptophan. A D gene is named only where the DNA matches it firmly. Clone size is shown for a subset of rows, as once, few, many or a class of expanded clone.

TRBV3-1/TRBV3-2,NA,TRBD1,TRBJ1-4,TGTGCCAGCAGCCTACCGGGACAGGGTGACGAAAAACTGTTTTTT,CASSLPGQGDEKLFF
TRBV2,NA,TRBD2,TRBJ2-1,TGTGCCACCAAAACTAGCGGGAGAGATGAGCAGTTCTTC,CATKTSGRDEQFF
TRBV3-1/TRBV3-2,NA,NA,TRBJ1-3,TGTGCCAGCAGCCAAGATATGGGGCCGAGCTCTGGAAACACCATATATTTT,CASSQDMGPSSGNTIYF
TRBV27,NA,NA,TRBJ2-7,TGTGCCAGCAGTCCTAGCCCTTCCTCCTACGAGCAGTACTTC,CASSPSPSSYEQYF
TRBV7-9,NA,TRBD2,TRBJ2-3,TGTGCCAGCAGCTTAGGCCTAGCGGGAGTGACAGATACGCAGTATTTT,CASSLGLAGVTDTQYF
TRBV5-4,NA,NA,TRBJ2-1,TGTGCCAGCAGCTTACAGGCAGGGGCCTACAATGAGCAGTTCTTC,CASSLQAGAYNEQFF
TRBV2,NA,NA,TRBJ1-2,TGTGCCAGCACCCTGCGGGTACAACTCTATGGCTACACCTTC,CASTLRVQLYGYTF
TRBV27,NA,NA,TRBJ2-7,TGTGCCAGCACCCAGTGGGGCAACCCTTACGAGCAGTACTTC,CASTQWGNPYEQYF
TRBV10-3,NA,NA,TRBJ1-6,TGTGCCATCAGTGGTGCGGAGATCGGATCACCCCTCCACTTT,CAISGAEIGSPLHF
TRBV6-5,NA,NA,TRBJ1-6,TGTGCCAGCAGTTCCCCATCTCGGGGGGGAAATTCACCCCTCCACTTT,CASSSPSRGGNSPLHF
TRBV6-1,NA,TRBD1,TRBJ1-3,TGTGCCAGCAGTGAATCAGGGGGACGAAACACCATATATTTT,CASSESGGRNTIYF
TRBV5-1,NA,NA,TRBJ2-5,TGCGCCAGCAGCTCTACAGGGAAATGGGGAGAGACCCAGTACTTC,CASSSTGKWGETQYF
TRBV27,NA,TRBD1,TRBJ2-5,TGTGCCAGCAGTTTATTCGGGCTTGGGACAGGCCAAGAGACCCAGTACTTC,CASSLFGLGTGQETQYF
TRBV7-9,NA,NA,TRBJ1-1,TGTGCCAGCAGCCGGGCCGGGGGAGAGACTGAAGCTTTCTTT,CASSRAGGETEAFF
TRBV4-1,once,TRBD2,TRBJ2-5,TGCGCCAGCAGCCAAGATAGCCCTAGCGGGAGGCAAGAGACCCAGTACTTC,CASSQDSPSGRQETQYF
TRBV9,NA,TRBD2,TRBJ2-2,TGTGCCAGCAGCGTAGTAGCGGGCGTGGCCGGGGAGCTGTTTTTT,CASSVVAGVAGELFF
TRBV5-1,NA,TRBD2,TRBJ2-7,TGCGCCAGCAGCTTGGAACGAGCGGGAGAGGGTCAGTACTTC,CASSLERAGEGQYF
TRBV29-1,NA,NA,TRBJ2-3,TGCAGCGTTGACTACCCCCAGGGGACAGATACGCAGTATTTT,CSVDYPQGTDTQYF
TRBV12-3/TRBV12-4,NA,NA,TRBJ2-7,TGTGCCAGCAGCGTCTCGTACGAGCAGTACTTC,CASSVSYEQYF
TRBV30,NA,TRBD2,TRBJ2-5,TGTGCCTGGAATATCGGGAGGGAGACCCAGTACTTC,CAWNIGRETQYF
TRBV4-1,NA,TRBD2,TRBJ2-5,TGCGCCAGCAGCCGGTATAGCGGGGTCCAAGAGACCCAGTACTTC,CASSRYSGVQETQYF
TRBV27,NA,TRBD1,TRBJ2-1,TGTGCCAGCTCGACAGGGACCTACAATGAGCAGTTCTTC,CASSTGTYNEQFF
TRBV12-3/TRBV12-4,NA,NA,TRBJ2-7,TGTGCCAGCAGTCTATCCCATGGTGTGCAGTACTTC,CASSLSHGVQYF
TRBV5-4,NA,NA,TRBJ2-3,TGTGCCAGCAGCTTGTACGCAGGGTCAGGGGCAGATACGCAGTATTTT,CASSLYAGSGADTQYF
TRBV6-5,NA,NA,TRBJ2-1,TGTGCCTGCAAGAGGGTACAAGTCAGGTACAATGAGCAGTTCTTC,CACKRVQVRYNEQFF
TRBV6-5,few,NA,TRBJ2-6,TGTGCCAGCAGTTACTCGAGCGTCTCTGGGGCCAACGTCCTGACTTTC,CASSYSSVSGANVLTF
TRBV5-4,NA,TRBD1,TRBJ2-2,TGTGCCAGCAGCTTGAGACAGGGGTACACCGGGGAGCTGTTTTTT,CASSLRQGYTGELFF
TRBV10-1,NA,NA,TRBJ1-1,TGCGCCAGCAGTGAGCAGGCGAACACTGAAGCTTTCTTT,CASSEQANTEAFF
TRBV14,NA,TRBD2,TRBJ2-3,TGTGCCAGCAGCCAATGGGGTCTAGCGGGTACAGATACGCAGTATTTT,CASSQWGLAGTDTQYF
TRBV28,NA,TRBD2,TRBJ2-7,TGTGCCAGCAGTCTACCGGGGGGGCTAACCTACGAGCAGTACTTC,CASSLPGGLTYEQYF
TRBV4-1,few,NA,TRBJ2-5,TGCGCCAGCAGCCATCCCCCCAGCGGCCAAGAGACCCAGTACTTC,CASSHPPSGQETQYF
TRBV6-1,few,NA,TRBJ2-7,TGTGCCAGCAGTGAAAACCCTAGCAGCTTCGAGCAGTACTTC,CASSENPSSFEQYF
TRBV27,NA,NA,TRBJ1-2,TGTGCCAGCAGTTTAAGCTCCGTACAGCCCCACTATGGCTACACCTTC,CASSLSSVQPHYGYTF
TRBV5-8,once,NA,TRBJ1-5,TGTGCCAGCAGCTTGGCAGGGCGAGTATGGAATCAGCCCCAGCATTTT,CASSLAGRVWNQPQHF
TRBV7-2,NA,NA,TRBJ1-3,TGTGCCAGCAGCCCAGGGGTTGGGAGCTCTGGAAACACCATATATTTT,CASSPGVGSSGNTIYF
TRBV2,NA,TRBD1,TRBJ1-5,TGTGCCAGCAGGTTGGACAGTGCAGGGGGAAATCAGCCCCAGCATTTT,CASRLDSAGGNQPQHF
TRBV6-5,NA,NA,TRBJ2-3,TGTGCCAGCACTCCAGACTCTACCACAGATACGCAGTATTTT,CASTPDSTTDTQYF
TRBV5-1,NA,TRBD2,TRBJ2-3,TGCGCCAGCAGCGAGGGACTAGCGGGTAAAACTAGCACAGATACGCAGTATTTT,CASSEGLAGKTSTDTQYF
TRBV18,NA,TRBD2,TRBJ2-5,TGTGCCAGCTCACCACGCATCCTAGCGGAGCAAGAGACCCAGTACTTC,CASSPRILAEQETQYF
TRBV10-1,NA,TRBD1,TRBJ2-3,TGCGCCAGCAGTGCCGGGACAGGGGTAGATACGCAGTATTTT,CASSAGTGVDTQYF
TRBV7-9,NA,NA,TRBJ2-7,TGTGCCAGCAGCTTAGGAGGGACCTACGAGCAGTACTTC,CASSLGGTYEQYF
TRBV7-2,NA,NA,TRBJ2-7,TGTGCCAGCAGCTTAGGACCCCCGACTAGTGGGTACGAGCAGTACTTC,CASSLGPPTSGYEQYF
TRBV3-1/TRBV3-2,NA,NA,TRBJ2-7,TGTGCCAGCAGCCAATTTTCGGTTTCGCCGAGAGACTTC,CASSQFSVSPRDF
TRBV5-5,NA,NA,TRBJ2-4,TGTGCCAGCAGTGCCTCCCCCGTAAGGGGCGAAAACATTCAGTACTTC,CASSASPVRGENIQYF
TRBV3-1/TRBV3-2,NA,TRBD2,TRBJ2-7,TGTGCCAGCAGCCGATATGGAGCGGGAGGTTACGAGCAGTACTTC,CASSRYGAGGYEQYF
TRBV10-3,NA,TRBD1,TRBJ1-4,TGTGCCATCAGTGAGTCGGACAGGGGGGACGAAAAACTGTTTTTT,CAISESDRGDEKLFF
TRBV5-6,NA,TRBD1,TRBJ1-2,TGTGCCAGCAGCCGGGGACAGGTAGGCGGTGGATATGGCTACACCTTC,CASSRGQVGGGYGYTF
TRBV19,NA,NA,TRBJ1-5,TGTGCCAGTAGTATAGACGGGTTTCAGCCCCAGCATTTT,CASSIDGFQPQHF
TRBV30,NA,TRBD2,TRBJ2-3,TGTGCCTGGAGCTTCCCTAGCGGGACCACAGATACGCAGTATTTT,CAWSFPSGTTDTQYF
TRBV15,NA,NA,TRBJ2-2,TGTGCCACCAGCAGAGTGAGGGGGAGCGGCACCGGGGAGCTGTTTTTT,CATSRVRGSGTGELFF
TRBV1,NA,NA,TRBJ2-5,TGCACCAGCAGCCCTTACGGGGGGCCCTTGGTGACCCAGTACTTC,CTSSPYGGPLVTQYF
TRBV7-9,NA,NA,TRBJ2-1,TGTGCCAGCAGCTTCGGGGGCTCCTACAATGAGCAGTTCTTC,CASSFGGSYNEQFF
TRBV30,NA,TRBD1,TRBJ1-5,TGTGCCTGGAGTGGGACAGGGGAGTCTCAGCCCCAGCATTTT,CAWSGTGESQPQHF
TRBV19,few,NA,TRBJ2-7,TGTGCCAGTACTCTCAAGTCTGGTCAGGGCTACGAGCAGTACTTC,CASTLKSGQGYEQYF
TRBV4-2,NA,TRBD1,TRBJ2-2,TGTGCCAGCAGCCAAGATTGGGTGCGGACAGGGACGTACGGGGAGCTGTTTTTT,CASSQDWVRTGTYGELFF
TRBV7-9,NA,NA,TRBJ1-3,TGTGCCAGCAGCACGAGCGGGGCTGGAAACACCATATATTTT,CASSTSGAGNTIYF
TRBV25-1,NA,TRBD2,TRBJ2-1,TGTGCCAGCAGTGAATATGCTAGCGGAAATGAGCAGTTCTTC,CASSEYASGNEQFF
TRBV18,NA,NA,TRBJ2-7,TGTGCCAGCTCACCGGTGGGGGCTCCCTACGAGCAGTACTTC,CASSPVGAPYEQYF
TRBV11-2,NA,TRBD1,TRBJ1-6,TGTGCCAGCAGCTCCCGGACAGGAGATAATTCACCCCTCCACTTT,CASSSRTGDNSPLHF
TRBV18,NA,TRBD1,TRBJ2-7,TGTGCCAGCTCACCAAACGGACAGGGGGCGGACGAGCAGTACTTC,CASSPNGQGADEQYF